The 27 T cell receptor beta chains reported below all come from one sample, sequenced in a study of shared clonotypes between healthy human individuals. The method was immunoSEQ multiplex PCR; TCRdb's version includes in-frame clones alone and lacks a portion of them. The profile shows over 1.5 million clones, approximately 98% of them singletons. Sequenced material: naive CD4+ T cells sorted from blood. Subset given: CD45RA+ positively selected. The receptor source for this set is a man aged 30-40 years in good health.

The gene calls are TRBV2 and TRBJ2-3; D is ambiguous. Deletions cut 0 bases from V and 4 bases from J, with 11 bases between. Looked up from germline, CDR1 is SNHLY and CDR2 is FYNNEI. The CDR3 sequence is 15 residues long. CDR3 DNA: TGTGCCAGCAGTGAAGCGCAAACCGGTCCAGATACGCAGTATTTT. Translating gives CASSEAQTGPDTQYF.

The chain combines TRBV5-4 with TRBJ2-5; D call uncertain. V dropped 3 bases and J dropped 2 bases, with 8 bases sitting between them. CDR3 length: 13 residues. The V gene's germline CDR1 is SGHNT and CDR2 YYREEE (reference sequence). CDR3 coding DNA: TGTGCCAGCAGCTCCGGGCTTCAAGAGACCCAGTACTTC. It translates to CASSSGLQETQYF.

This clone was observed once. The CDR3 is CASSPPTASNEQFF. In nucleotides, the CDR3 is TGTGCCAGCAGCCCCCCGACAGCTTCTAATGAGCAGTTCTTC. The chain carries TRBV7-3 and TRBJ2-1; TRBD1 is a possible D gene (5 bases). The CDR3 contains 14 residues. Germline values: CDR1 SGHTA, CDR2 FQGTGA. V lost 5 bases to trimming and J lost 7 bases, with 15 bases between them. Complete variable domain (other parts from reference TRBV7-3 and TRBJ2-1): GAGVSQTPSNKVTEKGKYVELRCDPISGHTALYWYRQSLGQGPEFLIYFQGTGAADDSGLPNDRFFAVRPEGSVSTLKIQRTERGDSAVYLCASSPPTASNEQFFGPGTRLTVL.

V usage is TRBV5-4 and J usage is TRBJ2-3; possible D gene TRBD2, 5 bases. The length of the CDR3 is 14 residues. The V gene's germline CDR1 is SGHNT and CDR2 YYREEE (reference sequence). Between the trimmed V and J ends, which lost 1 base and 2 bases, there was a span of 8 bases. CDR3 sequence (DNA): TGTGCCAGCAGCTTGCGAGCGGTCACAGATACGCAGTATTTT. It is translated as CASSLRAVTDTQYF.

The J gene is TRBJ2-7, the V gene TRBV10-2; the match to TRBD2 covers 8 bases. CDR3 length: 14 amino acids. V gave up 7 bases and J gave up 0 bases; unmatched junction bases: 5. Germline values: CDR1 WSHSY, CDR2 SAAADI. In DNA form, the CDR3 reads TGCGCCAGCACCGAGCGGGAGCTCTCCTACGAGCAGTACTTC. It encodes CASTERELSYEQYF.

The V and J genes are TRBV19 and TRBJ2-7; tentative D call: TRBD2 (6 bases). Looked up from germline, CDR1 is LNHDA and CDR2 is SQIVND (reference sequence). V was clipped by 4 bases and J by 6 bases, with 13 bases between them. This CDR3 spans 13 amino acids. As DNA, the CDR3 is TGTGCCAGTAGTAGTCTAGCGTACTCCGAGCAGTACTTC. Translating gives CASSSLAYSEQYF.

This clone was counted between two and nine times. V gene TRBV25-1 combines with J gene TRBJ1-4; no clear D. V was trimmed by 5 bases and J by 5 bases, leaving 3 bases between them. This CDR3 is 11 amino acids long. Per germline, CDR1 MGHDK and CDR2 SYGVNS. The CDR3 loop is CASSLNEKLFF. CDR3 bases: TGTGCCAGCAGTCTGAATGAAAAACTGTTTTTT.

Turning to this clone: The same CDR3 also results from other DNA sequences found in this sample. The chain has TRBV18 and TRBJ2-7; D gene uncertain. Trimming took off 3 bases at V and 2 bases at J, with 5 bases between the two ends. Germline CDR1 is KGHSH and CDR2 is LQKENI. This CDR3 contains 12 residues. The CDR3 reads CASSPQTYEQYF. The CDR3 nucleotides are TGTGCCAGCTCACCGCAGACCTACGAGCAGTACTTC.

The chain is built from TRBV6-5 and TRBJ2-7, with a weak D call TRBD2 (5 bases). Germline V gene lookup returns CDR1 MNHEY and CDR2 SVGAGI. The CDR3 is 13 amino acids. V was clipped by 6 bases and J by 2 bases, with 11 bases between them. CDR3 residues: CASRPGIPYEQYF. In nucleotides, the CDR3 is TGTGCCAGCAGACCCGGGATCCCCTACGAGCAGTACTTC.

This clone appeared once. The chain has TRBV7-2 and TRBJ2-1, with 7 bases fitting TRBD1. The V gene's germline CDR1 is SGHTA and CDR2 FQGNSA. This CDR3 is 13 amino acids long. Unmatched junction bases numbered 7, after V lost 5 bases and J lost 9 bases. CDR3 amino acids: CASSLRQGSEQFF. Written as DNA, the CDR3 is TGTGCCAGCAGCCTCAGACAGGGTTCTGAGCAGTTCTTC. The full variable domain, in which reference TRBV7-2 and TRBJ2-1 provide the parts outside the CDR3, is GAGVSQSPSNKVTEKGKDVELRCDPISGHTALYWYRQSLGQGLEFLIYFQGNSAPDKSGLPSDRFSAERTGGSVSTLTIQRTQQEDSAVYLCASSLRQGSEQFFGPGTRLTVL.

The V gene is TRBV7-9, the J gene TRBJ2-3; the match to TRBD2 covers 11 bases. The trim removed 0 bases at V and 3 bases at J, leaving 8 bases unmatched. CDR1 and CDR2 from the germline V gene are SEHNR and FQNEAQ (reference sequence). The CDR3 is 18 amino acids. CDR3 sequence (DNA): TGTGCCAGCAGCTTAGCGCTCTCTACTAGCGGGAGAACAGATACGCAGTATTTT. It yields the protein CASSLALSTSGRTDTQYF.

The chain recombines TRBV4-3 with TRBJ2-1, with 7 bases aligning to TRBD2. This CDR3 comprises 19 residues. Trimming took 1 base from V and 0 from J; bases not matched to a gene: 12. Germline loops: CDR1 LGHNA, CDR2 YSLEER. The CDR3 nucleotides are TGCGCCAGCAGCCAAGCTAACGGGGGGAGGAGAATCTCCTACAATGAGCAGTTCTTC. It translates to CASSQANGGRRISYNEQFF.

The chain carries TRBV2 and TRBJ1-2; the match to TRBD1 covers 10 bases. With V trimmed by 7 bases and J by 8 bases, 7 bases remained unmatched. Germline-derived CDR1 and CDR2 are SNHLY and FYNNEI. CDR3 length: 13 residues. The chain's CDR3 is CASMTGGAWGYTF. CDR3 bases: TGTGCCAGCATGACAGGGGGCGCTTGGGGCTACACCTTC.

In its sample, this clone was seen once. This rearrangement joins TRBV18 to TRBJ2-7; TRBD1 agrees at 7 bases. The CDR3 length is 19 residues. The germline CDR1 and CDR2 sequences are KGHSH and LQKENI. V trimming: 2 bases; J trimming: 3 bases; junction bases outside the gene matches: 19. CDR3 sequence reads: CASSPILTGKSSGNYEQYF. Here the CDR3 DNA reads TGTGCCAGCTCACCAATTCTGACAGGGAAAAGTTCGGGAAACTACGAGCAGTACTTC.

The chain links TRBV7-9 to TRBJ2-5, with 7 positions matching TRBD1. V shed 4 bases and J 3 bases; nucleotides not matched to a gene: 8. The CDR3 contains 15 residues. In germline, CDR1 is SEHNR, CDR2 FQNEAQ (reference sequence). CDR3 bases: TGTGCCAGCAGCTCCGCCGGGACAGCCAAAGAGACCCAGTACTTC. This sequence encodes CASSSAGTAKETQYF.

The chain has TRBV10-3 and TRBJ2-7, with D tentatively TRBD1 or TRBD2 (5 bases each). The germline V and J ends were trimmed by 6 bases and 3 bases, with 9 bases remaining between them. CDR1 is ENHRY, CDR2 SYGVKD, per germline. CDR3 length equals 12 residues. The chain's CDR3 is CAIRGDLYEQYF. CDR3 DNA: TGTGCCATCAGGGGGGATCTCTACGAGCAGTACTTC.

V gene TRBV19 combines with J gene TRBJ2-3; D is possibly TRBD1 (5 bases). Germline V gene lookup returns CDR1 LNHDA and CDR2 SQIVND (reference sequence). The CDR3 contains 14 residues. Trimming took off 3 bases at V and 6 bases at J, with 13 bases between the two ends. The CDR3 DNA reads TGTGCCAGTAGTATTTCCAGGGCGGAGGATACGCAGTATTTT. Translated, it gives CASSISRAEDTQYF.

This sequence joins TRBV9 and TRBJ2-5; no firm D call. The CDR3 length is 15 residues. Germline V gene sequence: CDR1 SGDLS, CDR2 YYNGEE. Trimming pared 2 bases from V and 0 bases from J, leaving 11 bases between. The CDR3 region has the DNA TGTGCCAGCAGCGTGACAATCACGGACCAAGAGACCCAGTACTTC. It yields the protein CASSVTITDQETQYF.

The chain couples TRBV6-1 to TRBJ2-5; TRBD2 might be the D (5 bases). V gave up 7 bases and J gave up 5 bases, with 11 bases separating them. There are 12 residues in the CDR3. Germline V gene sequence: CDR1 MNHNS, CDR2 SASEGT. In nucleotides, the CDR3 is TGTGCCAGCACAATAGCGTGGGAGACCCAGTACTTC. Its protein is CASTIAWETQYF.

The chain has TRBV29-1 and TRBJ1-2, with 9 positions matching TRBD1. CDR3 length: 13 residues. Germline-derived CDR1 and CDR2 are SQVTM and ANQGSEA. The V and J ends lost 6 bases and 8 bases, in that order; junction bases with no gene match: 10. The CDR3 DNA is TGCAGCGTCTTCAGGACAGGGGTCGAGGGCTACACCTTC. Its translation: CSVFRTGVEGYTF.

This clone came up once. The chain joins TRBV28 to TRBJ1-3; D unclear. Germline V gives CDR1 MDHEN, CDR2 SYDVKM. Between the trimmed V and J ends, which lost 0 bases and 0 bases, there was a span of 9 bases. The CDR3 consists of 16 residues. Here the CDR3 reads CASSLWAAGSGNTIYF. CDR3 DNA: TGTGCCAGCAGTTTATGGGCCGCCGGCTCTGGAAACACCATATATTTT.

In DNA form, the CDR3 reads TGTGCCAGCCCCTCCCCGGGGACCGCGCCCTACGAGCAGTACTTC. Translating gives CASPSPGTAPYEQYF. J is TRBJ2-7 and V is TRBV11-2; the D gene could be TRBD1 or TRBD2 (5 bases each). V was clipped by 8 bases and J by 2 bases, with 19 bases between them. Germline-derived CDR1 and CDR2 are SGHAT and FQNNGV. The length of the CDR3 is 15 residues. Filled out from reference TRBV11-2 and TRBJ2-7, the complete variable domain reads EAGVAQSPRYKIIEKRQSVAFWCNPISGHATLYWYQQILGQGPKLLIQFQNNGVVDDSQLPKDRFSAERLKGVDSTLKIQPAKLEDSAVYLCASPSPGTAPYEQYFGPGTRLTVT.

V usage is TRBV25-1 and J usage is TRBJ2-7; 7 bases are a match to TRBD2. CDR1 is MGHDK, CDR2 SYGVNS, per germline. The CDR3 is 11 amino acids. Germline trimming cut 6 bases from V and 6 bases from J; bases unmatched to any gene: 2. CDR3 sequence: CASRRTSEQYF. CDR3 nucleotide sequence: TGTGCCAGCAGGCGGACTAGCGAGCAGTACTTC.

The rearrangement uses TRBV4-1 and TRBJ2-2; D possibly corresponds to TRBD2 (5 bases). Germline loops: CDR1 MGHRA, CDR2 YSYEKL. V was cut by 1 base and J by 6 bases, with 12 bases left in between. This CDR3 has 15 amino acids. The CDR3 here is CASSQGLRTAGELFF. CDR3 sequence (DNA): TGCGCCAGCAGCCAAGGCCTGCGGACTGCCGGGGAGCTGTTTTTT.

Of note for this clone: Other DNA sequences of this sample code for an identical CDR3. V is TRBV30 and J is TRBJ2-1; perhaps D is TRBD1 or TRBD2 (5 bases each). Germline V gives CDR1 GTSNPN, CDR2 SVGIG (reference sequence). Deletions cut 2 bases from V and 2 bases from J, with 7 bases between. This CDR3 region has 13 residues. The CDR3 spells CAWSRGPYNEQFF. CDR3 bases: TGTGCCTGGAGTCGGGGACCCTACAATGAGCAGTTCTTC.

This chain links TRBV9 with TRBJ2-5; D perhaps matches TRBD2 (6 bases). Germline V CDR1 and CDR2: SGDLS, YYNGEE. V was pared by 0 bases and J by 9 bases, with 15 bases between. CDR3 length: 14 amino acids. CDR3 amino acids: CASSVGGAMGAQYF. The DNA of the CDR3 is TGTGCCAGCAGCGTAGGCGGGGCCATGGGAGCCCAGTACTTC.

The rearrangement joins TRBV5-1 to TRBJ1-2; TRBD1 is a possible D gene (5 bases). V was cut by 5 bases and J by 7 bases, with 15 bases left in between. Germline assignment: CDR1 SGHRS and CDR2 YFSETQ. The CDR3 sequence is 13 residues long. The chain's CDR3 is CASRTGTPLGYTF. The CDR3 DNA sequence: TGCGCCAGCAGAACCGGGACCCCGCTTGGCTACACCTTC.